The next 15 T cell receptor beta chains were all read from a single sample in a study of CD8+CD57+ T cells in acquired aplastic anemia. Only patients with CD8+CD57+ cell expansion on flow cytometry were chosen for sequencing. CDR3 and TCR beta VDJ profiling relied on genomic DNA as the template. Each CDR3 protein gets one entry after TCRdb re-called the reads with MiXCR. The profile shows roughly 250,000 distinct CDR3 sequences, about 80% of them singletons. Sequencing input: sorted CD4+, CD8+, or CD8+CD57+ T cells (not recorded which) from PBMCs. The receptors shown here come from a human donor with aplastic anemia.

This chain uses TRBV9 with TRBJ1-1; tentative D call: TRBD1 (6 bases). The germline V and J ends were trimmed by 0 bases and 12 bases, with 21 bases remaining between them. CDR1 and CDR2 from the germline V gene are SGDLS and YYNGEE. This CDR3 has 15 amino acids. CDR3: CASSVGGQRTDTPFF. CDR3 nucleotides: TGTGCCAGCAGCGTAGGGGGGCAGAGGACAGATACGCCTTTCTTT.

Only one count was recorded for this clonotype. The limits of the CDR3 on the DNA are not certain, so only TCRdb's listed CDR3 is given. CDR3 amino acids: CASSWADEQFFGPLFF. The genes are TRBV7-9 and TRBJ1-4; whether TRBD1, the table's D call, matches the DNA was not checked. The CDR3 spans 16 residues, counting both ends. Germline CDR1 reads SEHNR; CDR2 reads FQNEAQ (reference sequence).

To note about this clonotype: Here the CDR3 omits its conserved ending phenylalanine or tryptophan, so a read error is the likely source. It is unclear where the CDR3 begins or ends on the DNA, so no DNA is shown, and the CDR3 is as TCRdb lists it. This chain uses TRBV7-2 with TRBJ2-1; the D call of TRBD1 is as the table states it, not checked on the DNA. The CDR3 is made up of 13 amino acids, end residues included. Germline V gene lookup returns CDR1 SGHTA and CDR2 FQGNSA. CDR3 in amino acids: CASTQGGVPSGFN.

The count of this clonotype is one. J is TRBJ2-7 and V is TRBV20-1; 11 bases line up with TRBD2. In germline, CDR1 is DFQATT, CDR2 SNEGSKA (reference sequence). This CDR3 contains 15 residues. Unmatched junction bases numbered 7, after V lost 6 bases and J lost 0 bases. CDR3: CSATSGGPSSYEQYF. CDR3 nucleotides: TGCAGTGCAACTAGCGGGGGTCCTAGCTCCTACGAGCAGTACTTC.

This clonotype was observed a few times. The rearrangement links TRBV16 to TRBJ2-3, with D perhaps matching TRBD2 (6 bases). The V and J ends lost 6 bases and 0 bases respectively, with 13 bases between them. The CDR3 is made up of 15 amino acids. CDR1 is KGHSY, CDR2 FQNENV, per germline. In DNA form, the CDR3 reads TGTGCCAGCAGTGTCCGGGGGTCAAGCACAGATACGCAGTATTTT. Residues: CASSVRGSSTDTQYF.

This clonotype has just a few counts. The chain employs TRBV29-1 and TRBJ1-2, with D unclear. V dropped 0 bases and J dropped 6 bases, with 8 bases sitting between them. In germline, CDR1 is SQVTM, CDR2 ANQGSEA. The CDR3 loop spans 12 amino acids. CDR3 residues: CSVEDRYDGYTF. DNA of the CDR3: TGCAGCGTTGAAGATCGGTACGATGGCTACACCTTC.

A word on this clonotype: This CDR3 is missing its conserved last phenylalanine or tryptophan, likely due to a read error. The V gene is TRBV15, the J gene TRBJ2-6; D not resolved. The CDR3 has 16 amino acids. Germline CDR1 reads LNHNV; CDR2 reads YYDKDF (reference sequence). DNA for the CDR3: TGTGCCAGCAGCAGAGGCGGTAACTACGGGGCCAACGTCCTGACTTCC. Translation gives CASSRGGNYGANVLTS.

This rearrangement joins TRBV20-1 to TRBJ1-5; TRBD1 matches 8 bases. CDR1 is DFQATT and CDR2 is SNEGSKA in the germline V gene (reference sequence). V lost 5 bases, J lost 0 bases, and 6 bases stayed unmatched. CDR3 length equals 15 residues. This chain's CDR3 is CSAPKTGASNQPQHF. CDR3 nucleotide sequence: TGCAGTGCTCCGAAGACAGGGGCTAGCAATCAGCCCCAGCATTTT.

Comments on this clonotype: A junction boundary mismatches the germline segment, possibly from a read error. The CDR3 bases are TGTGCCAGCAGCTTTGGTCTTGCAGGGAGCTGCAACTTT. Protein: CASSFGLAGSCNF. The chain links TRBV7-2 to TRBJ1-2, with D maybe TRBD1 (5 bases). The CDR3 length is 13 residues. Germline assignment: CDR1 SGHTA and CDR2 FQGNSA.

V and J are TRBV7-8 and TRBJ2-1; no definite D call. Trimming pared 6 bases from V and 12 bases from J, leaving 21 bases between. In germline, CDR1 is SGHVS, CDR2 FQNEAQ. This CDR3 comprises 14 residues. CDR3 DNA sequence: TGTGCCAGCAGTCCAACGTCGTTCTACGATGCGCAGTTCTTC. Translation gives CASSPTSFYDAQFF.

V usage is TRBV7-8 and J usage is TRBJ2-1, with 13 bases identical to TRBD2. Germline CDR1 SGHVS, CDR2 FQNEAQ. The ends lost 0 bases at V and 7 bases at J; junction bases unmatched: 3. CDR3 length equals 16 residues. This CDR3 is CASSLAGLAGKNEQFF. The CDR3 DNA sequence: TGTGCCAGCAGCTTAGCGGGACTAGCGGGAAAAAATGAGCAGTTCTTC.

Comment on this clonotype: The junction shows a germline mismatch at one end, possibly a read error. The chain uses TRBV7-8 and TRBJ2-3; D may correspond to TRBD1 or TRBD2 (6 bases each). Germline values: CDR1 SGHVS, CDR2 FQNEAQ. This CDR3 has 16 residues. The CDR3 nucleotides read TGTGCCAGCAGGGCCGGGGGCACAGATACGCAGTATACTCAGTATTTT. Its protein is CASRAGGTDTQYTQYF.

Note on this clonotype: The CDR3 ends on some other residue instead of the conserved phenylalanine or tryptophan, so this is likely a read error. The DNA is omitted, as the CDR3 cannot be located on it reliably, and the CDR3 follows TCRdb's listing. CDR3 sequence reads: CASSGGGGANNES. The chain uses TRBV2 and TRBJ2-3; TRBD1 reflects the table's D call only, with no check against the DNA. The germline V gene encodes CDR1 SNHLY and CDR2 FYNNEI. The CDR3 length equals 13 residues, ends included.

V and J are TRBV2 and TRBJ1-6; D ambiguous. The CDR3 spans 13 residues. With 4 bases removed from V and 8 bases from J, the gap between germline ends came to 9 bases. Germline-derived CDR1 and CDR2 are SNHLY and FYNNEI. This CDR3 is CASSVARDSPLHF. The CDR3 DNA is TGTGCCAGCAGTGTTGCCCGTGATTCACCCCTCCACTTT.

V and J are TRBV5-6 and TRBJ1-1, with D unclear. Trimming cost V 2 bases and J 1 base, with 9 bases left between them. The CDR3 is 14 residues long. CDR1 is SGHDT and CDR2 is YYEEEE in the germline V gene. The CDR3 DNA sequence: TGTGCCAGCAGCTTTTGGGTTGGGAACACTGAAGCTTTCTTT. Protein: CASSFWVGNTEAFF.